This T cell receptor beta chain came from a study of T-cell reconstitution after alpha-beta-depleted transplantation in children. The TCRbeta library incorporated unique molecular identifiers. One entry per CDR3 protein, called by TCRdb with MiXCR from the PCR reads. The sample lists under 350,000 distinct CDR3 sequences, over 8% occurring once. This clonotype was observed at least ten times. The germline gives CDR1 LNHNV, CDR2 YYDKDF (reference sequence). Trimming stripped 6 bases from V and 1 base from J, with 15 bases between. The CDR3 is made up of 16 amino acids. The chain has TRBV15 and TRBJ2-2; tentative D call: TRBD2 (7 bases). Sequencing used PBMCs from the stem cell graft donor, obtained from the stem cell graft. This TCR derives from a human donor who donated a stem cell graft to a child with SCID. CDR3 region: CATSPPGEGNTGELFF. The CDR3 DNA sequence: TGTGCCACCAGTCCTCCAGGGGAGGGGAACACCGGGGAGCTGTTTTTT.